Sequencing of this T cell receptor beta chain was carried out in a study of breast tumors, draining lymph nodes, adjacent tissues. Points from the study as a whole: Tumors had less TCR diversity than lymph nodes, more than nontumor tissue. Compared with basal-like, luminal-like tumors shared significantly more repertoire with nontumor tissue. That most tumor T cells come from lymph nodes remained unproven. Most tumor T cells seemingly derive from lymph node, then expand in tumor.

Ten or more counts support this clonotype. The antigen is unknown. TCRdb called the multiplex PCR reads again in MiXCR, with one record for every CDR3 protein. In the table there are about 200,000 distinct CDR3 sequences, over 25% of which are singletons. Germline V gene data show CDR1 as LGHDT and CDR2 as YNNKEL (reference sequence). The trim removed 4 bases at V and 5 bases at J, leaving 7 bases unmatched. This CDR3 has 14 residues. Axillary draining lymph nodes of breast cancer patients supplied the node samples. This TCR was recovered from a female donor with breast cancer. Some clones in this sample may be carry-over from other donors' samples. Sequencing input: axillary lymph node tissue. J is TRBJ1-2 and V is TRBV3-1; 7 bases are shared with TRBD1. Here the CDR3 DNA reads TGTGCCAGCAGCCTACGCGGACAGGCGTATGGCTACACCTTC. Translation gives CASSLRGQAYGYTF.